The text below deals with one T cell receptor beta chain. Its cognate antigen is unknown. Libraries were prepared by immunoSEQ multiplex PCR; TCRdb keeps only in-frame clonotypes and omits some of them. In the table there are about 1 million clones, about 76% of which are singletons. The CDR3 is made up of 15 amino acids. Trimming removed 2 bases at V and 0 bases at J, with 8 bases between. Germline V gene lookup returns CDR1 GTSNPN and CDR2 SVGIG (reference sequence). This sample was taken from a study of shared clonotypes between healthy human individuals. Study findings and constraints: Estimated richness values were generally larger in naive subsets than in memory subsets. The genetic and exposure-history diversity represented was limited by few donors. Against clonotypes common to all four donors, non-shared ones had lower generation probabilities.

Sequencing input: memory CD4+ T cells sorted from blood. As to subset: CD45RA-negative fraction. This TCR derives from a man younger than 30 in good health. This chain uses TRBV30 with TRBJ1-6, with unresolved D. The CDR3 bases are TGTGCCTGGAGTTCAGACCACTCCTATAATTCACCCCTCCACTTT. Its translation is CAWSSDHSYNSPLHF.